Detailed here is one TCR beta chain. Its antigen is not identified. These data come from a study of T cells after yellow fever vaccination. At the level of the study: The fractions with low cell numbers were processed using SMART-Seq v4 Ultra Low Input.

General observations from the study: After the booster, 95% to 98% of CD4 and more than 85% of CD8 primary-response clones were re-detected. Relatively few clonotypes were ones that appeared in both CD4 and CD8 compartments.

5'RACE template switching generated TCR cDNA, adding a universal primer site and UMIs. TCRdb itself ran the 5' RACE reads through MiXCR, one entry per CDR3 protein. The sample includes 120,000 or so distinct CDR3 sequences, about 16% seen only once; the top ten take 35% to 45%. The germline CDR1 and CDR2 sequences are SGDLS and YYNGEE. The CDR3 extends over 15 amino acids. V trimming: 4 bases; J trimming: 7 bases; junction bases outside the gene matches: 10. The gene calls are TRBV9 and TRBJ2-1; TRBD1 agrees at 8 bases. Sequences were derived from CD8+ T cells sorted from PBMCs, sampled 5 days after the yellow fever booster vaccination. The sequence came from a man aged 18 to 30 who received the YFV17D yellow fever vaccine. In nucleotides, the CDR3 is TGTGCCAGCAGCTCCGGGCAGGGGGCTTGGAATGAGCAGTTCTTC. This sequence encodes CASSSGQGAWNEQFF.